One sample yielded the 4 T cell receptor beta chains listed below, sequenced in a study of PD-1 blockade in mismatch repair-deficient tumors. The assay was immunoSEQ multiplex PCR, and TCRdb's table has in-frame clones only and misses some. The sample includes around 100,000 clones, roughly 80% of them seen just once. The input for sequencing was peripheral blood, taken about 60 weeks after starting pembrolizumab. The receptors come from an adult with mismatch repair-deficient cancer.

V is TRBV5-1 and J is TRBJ2-3, with TRBD2 matching over 12 bases. There are 16 residues in the CDR3. CDR1 and CDR2 (germline): SGHRS, YFSETQ. The trim removed 4 bases at V and 2 bases at J, leaving 5 bases unmatched. The DNA for the CDR3 is TGCGCCAGCAGCACGGGACTAGCGGGCCCCACAGATACGCAGTATTTT. It is translated as CASSTGLAGPTDTQYF.

The chain joins TRBV5-4 to TRBJ1-1, with unresolved D. Germline CDR1 SGHNT, CDR2 YYREEE (reference sequence). The CDR3 is 13 residues long. The V end was cut by 5 bases, the J end by 0 bases, with 8 bases between. This CDR3 reads CASRGRMNTEAFF. In DNA, the CDR3 is TGTGCCAGCAGGGGGAGGATGAACACTGAAGCTTTCTTT.

The V and J genes are TRBV29-1 and TRBJ2-1; the D gene is possibly TRBD2 (5 bases). Trimming took 7 bases from V and 4 from J, leaving 8 bases between them. Germline CDR1 is SQVTM and CDR2 is ANQGSEA. The CDR3 spans 11 residues. The CDR3 is CSAGKYNEQFF. CDR3 DNA: TGCAGCGCCGGGAAATACAATGAGCAGTTCTTC.

J is TRBJ1-4 and V is TRBV30, with a tentative D call TRBD1 (5 bases). Germline CDR1 reads GTSNPN; CDR2 reads SVGIG (reference sequence). The CDR3 totals 13 residues. The germline V and J ends were trimmed by 0 bases and 8 bases, with 10 bases remaining between them. In DNA, the CDR3 is TGTGCCTGGAGTGTAAAGGGGTGGGAAAAACTGTTTTTT. Translation: CAWSVKGWEKLFF. The whole variable domain, remainder taken from reference TRBV30 and TRBJ1-4, is SQTIHQWPATLVQPVGSPLSLECTVEGTSNPNLYWYRQAAGRGLQLLFYSVGIGQISSEVPQNLSASRPQDRQFILSSKKLLLSDSGFYLCAWSVKGWEKLFFGSGTQLSVL.